This T cell receptor (beta chain) was captured in a study of CD8 T cells in ankylosing spondylitis. This clonotype was detected only a few times. The antigen is unknown. Findings and limits, study-wide: Made up of fewer than 10 highly homologous variants, a TCR beta motif appeared characteristic of ankylosing spondylitis blood.

For TCR beta, libraries came from quantitative 5'-RACE with molecular barcodes. Via MiXCR, TCRdb re-called the 5' RACE reads, giving one row per CDR3 protein. The sample holds roughly 100,000 distinct CDR3 sequences, about 8.5% seen once. CDR1 LGHNA and CDR2 YNFKEQ come from the germline V gene. There are 14 residues in the CDR3. V was pared by 0 bases and J by 3 bases, with 8 bases between. This TCR was recovered from a male donor with ankylosing spondylitis or in good health (not recorded which). Sequenced input: blood, either unsorted or a sorted T cell fraction (not recorded which). J is TRBJ1-2 and V is TRBV4-2; maybe TRBD1 (5 bases). CDR3 bases: TGTGCCAGCAGCCAAGACCTCAGGGACTATGGCTACACCTTC. Translation gives CASSQDLRDYGYTF.